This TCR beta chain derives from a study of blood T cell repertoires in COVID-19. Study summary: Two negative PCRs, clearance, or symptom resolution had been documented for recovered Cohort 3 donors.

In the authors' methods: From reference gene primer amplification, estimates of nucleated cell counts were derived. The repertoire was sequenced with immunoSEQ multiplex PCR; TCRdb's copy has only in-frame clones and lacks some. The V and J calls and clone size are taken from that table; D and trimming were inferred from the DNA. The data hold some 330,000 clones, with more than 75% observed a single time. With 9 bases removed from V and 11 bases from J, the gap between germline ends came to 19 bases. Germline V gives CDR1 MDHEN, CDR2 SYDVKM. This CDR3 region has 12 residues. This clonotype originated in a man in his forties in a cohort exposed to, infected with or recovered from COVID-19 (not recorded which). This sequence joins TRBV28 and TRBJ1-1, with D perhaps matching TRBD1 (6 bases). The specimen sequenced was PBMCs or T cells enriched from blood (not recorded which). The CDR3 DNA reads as TGTGCCAGTAGGACAGCCGCCAGGGTGGCTTTCTTT. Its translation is CASRTAARVAFF.